The 7 T cell receptor beta chains in this list originate from one sample, sequenced in a study of blood T cells in healthy people across ages. A second PCR, run for about 7 to 11 cycles, used a sample-barcoded 5' primer plus a J-beta primer mix. MiXCR was run by TCRdb on the 5' RACE reads, yielding one entry per CDR3 protein. The table lists about 720,000 distinct CDR3 sequences, 22% of them singletons. Sequencing used blood. The receptors were sampled from a man aged 65-85 years in good health.

The chain couples TRBV23-1 to TRBJ1-2; maybe TRBD1 (5 bases). TRBV23-1 is known as an ORF, though its function is uncertain. This CDR3 is built from 12 residues. V was cut by 0 bases and J by 8 bases, with 7 bases left in between. The CDR3 DNA reads TGCGCCAGCAGTCAATCCCAGGGCGGCTACACCTTC. This gives the protein CASSQSQGGYTF.

There are a few counts of this clonotype. The chain carries TRBV4-3 and TRBJ2-3; a weak D match, TRBD2 (6 bases). Deletions cut 1 base from V and 0 bases from J, with 17 bases between. Germline CDR1 reads LGHNA; CDR2 reads YSLEER. This CDR3 comprises 18 residues. The CDR3: CASSQGVGGLSSTDTQYF. CDR3 bases: TGCGCCAGCAGCCAAGGAGTAGGAGGGCTGTCAAGCACAGATACGCAGTATTTT.

This clonotype was seen a few times. V gene TRBV7-3 combines with J gene TRBJ2-1, with 8 bases aligning to TRBD2. This CDR3 spans 15 amino acids. Trimming cost V 1 base and J 6 bases; bases outside gene matches: 5. The germline V gene has CDR1 SGHTA and CDR2 FQGTGA. The CDR3 sequence is CASSLSGTRGNEQFF. The CDR3 DNA follows: TGTGCCAGCAGCTTAAGCGGGACTAGAGGCAATGAGCAGTTCTTC. Filled out from reference TRBV7-3 and TRBJ2-1, the complete variable domain reads GAGVSQTPSNKVTEKGKYVELRCDPISGHTALYWYRQSLGQGPEFLIYFQGTGAADDSGLPNDRFFAVRPEGSVSTLKIQRTERGDSAVYLCASSLSGTRGNEQFFGPGTRLTVL.

CDR3 sequence (DNA): TGTGCCAGCTCACCAACTAGCGGGAGCATTGGAGATACGCAGTATTTT. This codes for CASSPTSGSIGDTQYF. This chain uses TRBV18 with TRBJ2-3; 11 bases align to TRBD2. V shed 2 bases, J shed 5 bases, and the junction held 6 bases outside the gene matches. Germline CDR1 reads KGHSH; CDR2 reads LQKENI. CDR3 length: 16 amino acids.

This clonotype was found once. The chain carries TRBV6-2 or TRBV6-3 and TRBJ2-3; D perhaps matches TRBD2 (6 bases). The germline gives CDR1 MNHEY, CDR2 SVGEGT. The CDR3 is 13 amino acids. Trimming shortened V by 6 bases and J by 10 bases, and 17 bases separated the two germline ends. Written as DNA, the CDR3 is TGTGCCAGCAGGGCCCCGACTAGTCTGTCGCAGTATTTT. It specifies CASRAPTSLSQYF.

This rearrangement joins TRBV27 to TRBJ1-4; 9 nucleotides match TRBD1. J was trimmed by 8 bases and V by 5 bases; bases with no gene match: 9. CDR1 is MNHEY, CDR2 SMNVEV, per germline (reference sequence). This CDR3 is built from 15 residues. CDR3 protein: CASSIQQGAWEKLFF. The CDR3 DNA follows: TGTGCCAGCAGTATTCAACAGGGGGCGTGGGAAAAACTGTTTTTT.

This clonotype turned up a few times. The V call is TRBV5-1, the J call TRBJ2-1; the match to TRBD2 covers 7 bases. This CDR3 comprises 13 residues. CDR1 SGHRS and CDR2 YFSETQ come from the germline V gene. After removal of 5 bases from V and 5 bases from J, the junction contained 4 bases not matched to a gene. DNA for the CDR3: TGCGCCAGCAGTGCAGGGAGGGACAATGAGCAGTTCTTC. As protein: CASSAGRDNEQFF.